The present T cell receptor beta chain was sequenced within a study of response to subunit inactivated influenza vaccine (dated by TCRdb to 2017 to 2018). In the study overall: Deep quantitative T cell receptor repertoire profiling was used in the study to track responses to a trivalent subunit inactivated influenza vaccine. The research as a whole found: The authors suggested that each seasonal influenza vaccination may recruit only a limited number of new T cells.

The library was generated by RT-PCR. Reads for this sample came from an Illumina HiSeq 2500. The public reads were reanalyzed by TCRdb: fastp trimming at Q25, MiXCR alignment, in-frame beta chains only. Every entry covers one CDR3 protein and lists the most common genes and DNA from its rows. The sample contains roughly 630,000 distinct CDR3 sequences, about 15% of them found a single time. The ten biggest clones cover less than 9% of the sample. Trimming at the junction amounts to 1 base on V and 7 bases on J, and the germline ends lie 13 bases apart. CDR1 and CDR2, looked up from the germline V gene (reference sequence), are LGHDT and YNNKEL. The CDR3 goes from the cysteine to the phenylalanine over 15 residues. Only CDR3 DNA is held: 45 bases, read in frame from base 1. The sample holds a few counts of this clonotype. The clone's antigen remains unknown. Per-base qualities were not stored, and no clone one base away is much larger.

This receptor was taken from a man aged 50-59 years who received an inactivated influenza vaccine. Donor details come from another sample of the same person, matched by shared clones. Specimen: PBMCs from blood, collected approximately 15 days before vaccination. The sequence is built from TRBV3-1 and TRBJ1-4; the D gene is not confidently resolved. The DNA sequence is given as TGTGCCAGCAGCCAAGGGAGAGCGCTTTTTGAAAAACTGTTTTTT. This gives the protein CASSQGRALFEKLFF.